This T cell receptor beta chain appears in the sequencing data of a study of CD8 T cells in Susac syndrome. Study results and caveats: The study conceded that its TCR sequencing and HLA analysis involved relatively few individuals.

cDNA came from about 0.5 to 1 ug RNA primed by random hexamers. TCRdb processed the immunoSEQ multiplex PCR reads anew with MiXCR; each CDR3 protein has one entry. The sample carries about 150,000 distinct CDR3 sequences, about 94% recorded once. Peripheral blood CD8+ and CD4+ T cells were profiled by TCR beta sequencing. TEMRA cells were FACS-enriched, and CD8+ and CD4+ T cells were isolated negatively. Between the trimmed V and J ends, which lost 3 bases and 3 bases, there was a span of 9 bases. The CDR3 spans 13 residues. About this clonotype itself: The antigen is unknown.

Sequences were obtained from CD8+ T cells from PBMCs. This TCR came from a human donor with multiple sclerosis. This chain connects TRBV12-3 or TRBV12-4 to TRBJ2-7; weak D call: TRBD1 (5 bases). The CDR3 DNA follows: TGTGCCAGCAGTTTGGACATGCGCTACGAGCAGTACTTC. Translation gives CASSLDMRYEQYF.